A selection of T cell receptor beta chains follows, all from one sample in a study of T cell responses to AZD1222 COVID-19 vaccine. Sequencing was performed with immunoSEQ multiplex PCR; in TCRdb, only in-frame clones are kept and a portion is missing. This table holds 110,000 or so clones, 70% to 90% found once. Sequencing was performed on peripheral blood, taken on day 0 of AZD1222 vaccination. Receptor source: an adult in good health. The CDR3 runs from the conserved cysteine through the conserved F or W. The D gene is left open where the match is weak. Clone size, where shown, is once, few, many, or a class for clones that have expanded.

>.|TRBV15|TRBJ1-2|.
CATSRDEGSYGYTF
TGTGCCACCAGCAGAGATGAGGGTAGCTATGGCTACACCTTC
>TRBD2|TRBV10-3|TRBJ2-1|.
CAISESIGVASGGRNEQFF
TGTGCCATCAGTGAGTCGATCGGGGTGGCTAGCGGGGGCCGCAATGAGCAGTTCTTC
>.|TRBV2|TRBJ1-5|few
CASSVLAGDQPQHF
TGTGCCAGCAGTGTATTGGCAGGGGACCAGCCCCAGCATTTT
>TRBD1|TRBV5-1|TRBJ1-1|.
CASSWGQGREAFF
TGCGCCAGCAGCTGGGGACAGGGCCGTGAAGCTTTCTTT
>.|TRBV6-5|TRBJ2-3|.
CASSRISTDTQYF
TGTGCCAGCAGTAGGATAAGCACAGATACGCAGTATTTT
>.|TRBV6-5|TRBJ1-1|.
CASRDRLGTEAFF
TGTGCCAGCAGAGACAGGTTAGGCACTGAAGCTTTCTTT
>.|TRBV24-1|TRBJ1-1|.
CATSEWSDTEAFF
TGTGCCACCAGTGAGTGGTCAGACACTGAAGCTTTCTTT
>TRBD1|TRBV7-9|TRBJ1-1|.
CASSGGQGALGTEAFF
TGTGCCAGCAGCGGCGGACAGGGGGCTTTGGGCACTGAAGCTTTCTTT
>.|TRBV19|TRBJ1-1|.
CASSIPSLGVNTEAFF
TGTGCCAGTAGTATCCCATCGTTAGGGGTGAACACTGAAGCTTTCTTT
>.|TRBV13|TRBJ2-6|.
CASREGLSGANVLTF
TGTGCCAGCAGAGAAGGTCTCTCTGGGGCCAACGTCCTGACTTTC
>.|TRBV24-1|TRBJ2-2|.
CATSDLHSTGELFF
TGTGCCACCAGTGATTTACATTCCACCGGGGAGCTGTTTTTT
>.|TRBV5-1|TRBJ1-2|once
CASSPVTGHYGYTF
TGCGCCAGCAGCCCGGTGACAGGACACTATGGCTACACCTTC
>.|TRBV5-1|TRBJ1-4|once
CASSPGEGGKLFF
TGCGCCAGCAGCCCCGGGGAGGGGGGAAAACTGTTTTTT
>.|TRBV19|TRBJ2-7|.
CASSADATYEQYF
TGTGCCAGTAGTGCCGACGCGACCTACGAGCAGTACTTC
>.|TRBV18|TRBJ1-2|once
CASSRSGTSGYTF
TGTGCCAGCTCACGATCCGGGACGTCTGGCTACACCTTC
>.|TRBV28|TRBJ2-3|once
CASSLSFGKTDTQYF
TGTGCCAGCAGTTTATCATTCGGGAAGACAGATACGCAGTATTTT
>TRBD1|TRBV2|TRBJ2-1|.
CASTQSGTVVNNEQFF
TGTGCCAGCACCCAATCCGGGACAGTGGTAAACAATGAGCAGTTCTTC
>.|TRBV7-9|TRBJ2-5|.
CASSLGSAGTVGETQYF
TGTGCCAGCAGCTTAGGTTCAGCTGGGACCGTCGGGGAGACCCAGTACTTC
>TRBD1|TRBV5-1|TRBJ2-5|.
CASSSGQGQETQYF
TGCGCCAGCAGTTCCGGACAGGGACAAGAGACCCAGTACTTC
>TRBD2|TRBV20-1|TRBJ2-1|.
CSASVAGAWSNEQFF
TGCAGTGCTAGTGTTGCGGGAGCTTGGTCCAATGAGCAGTTCTTC
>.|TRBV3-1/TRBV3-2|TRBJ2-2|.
CASSLPGGELFF
TGTGCCAGCAGCCTCCCAGGAGGGGAGCTGTTTTTT
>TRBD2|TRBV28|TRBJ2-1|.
CATKTGGDEYNEQFF
TGTGCCACCAAAACGGGGGGGGATGAGTACAATGAGCAGTTCTTC
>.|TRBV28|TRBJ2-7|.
CASSPQGYEQYF
TGTGCCAGCAGCCCCCAAGGGTACGAGCAGTACTTC
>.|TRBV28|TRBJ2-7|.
CASGLGAYEQYF
TGTGCCAGCGGATTGGGGGCCTACGAGCAGTACTTC
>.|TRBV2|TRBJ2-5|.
CASLQVRQETQYF
TGTGCCAGCCTACAGGTGCGCCAAGAGACCCAGTACTTC
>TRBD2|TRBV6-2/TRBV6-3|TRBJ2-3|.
CASSYGTSGGTDTQYF
TGTGCCAGCAGTTACGGGACTAGCGGGGGCACAGATACGCAGTATTTT
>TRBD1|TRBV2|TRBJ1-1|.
CASSAGQGASYTEAFF
TGTGCCAGCAGTGCGGGACAGGGGGCTTCGTACACTGAAGCTTTCTTT
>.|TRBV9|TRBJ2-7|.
CASSAGRYVGEQYF
TGTGCCAGCAGCGCCGGACGGTATGTCGGCGAGCAGTACTTC
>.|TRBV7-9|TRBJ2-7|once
CASSLAGAAYEQYF
TGTGCCAGCAGCTTAGCGGGAGCCGCCTACGAGCAGTACTTC
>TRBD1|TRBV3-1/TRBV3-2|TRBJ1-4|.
CASSQEIRGPTNEKLFF
TGTGCCAGCAGCCAAGAAATAAGGGGGCCAACTAATGAAAAACTGTTTTTT
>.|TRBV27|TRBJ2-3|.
CASSANSYSSTDTQYF
TGTGCCAGCAGTGCGAACAGTTACTCTAGCACAGATACGCAGTATTTT
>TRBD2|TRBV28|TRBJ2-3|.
CASSPSGLAGVRDTQYF
TGTGCCAGCAGTCCATCCGGACTAGCGGGAGTGAGAGATACGCAGTATTTT
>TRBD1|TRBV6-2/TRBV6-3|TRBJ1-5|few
CASSKGQLNQPQHF
TGTGCCAGCAGTAAGGGACAGCTCAATCAGCCCCAGCATTTT
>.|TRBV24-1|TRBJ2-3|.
CATSDREKYTDTQYF
TGTGCCACCAGTGATCGGGAGAAATACACAGATACGCAGTATTTT
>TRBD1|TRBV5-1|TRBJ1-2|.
CASRLQTGNYGYTF
TGCGCCAGCAGACTACAGACAGGGAACTATGGCTACACCTTC
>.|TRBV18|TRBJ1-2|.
CASSPWVEGYGYTF
TGTGCCAGCTCACCATGGGTCGAGGGCTATGGCTACACCTTC
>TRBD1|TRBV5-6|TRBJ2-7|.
CASSLVRQGYEQYF
TGTGCCAGCAGTTTGGTCCGACAGGGCTACGAGCAGTACTTC
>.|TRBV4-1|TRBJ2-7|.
CASSHSGTGSYEQYF
TGCGCCAGCAGCCACTCCGGAACAGGGTCTTACGAGCAGTACTTC
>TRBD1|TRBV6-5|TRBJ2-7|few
CASSTGQGTYEQYF
TGTGCCAGCAGTACGGGACAGGGGACCTACGAGCAGTACTTC
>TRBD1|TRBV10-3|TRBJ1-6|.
CAISATGGASYNSPLHF
TGTGCCATCAGTGCCACAGGGGGCGCGTCCTATAATTCACCCCTCCACTTT
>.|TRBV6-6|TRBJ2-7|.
CASSTSTVSYEQYF
TGTGCCAGCAGTACCTCGACGGTCTCCTACGAGCAGTACTTC
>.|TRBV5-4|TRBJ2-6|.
CASSLDALLNSGANVLTF
TGTGCCAGCAGCTTGGACGCGCTACTCAACTCTGGGGCCAACGTCCTGACTTTC
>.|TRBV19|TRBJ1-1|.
CATRQVNEAFF
TGTGCCACCCGACAAGTCAATGAGGCTTTCTTT
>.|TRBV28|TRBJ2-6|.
CASSLNGVGVSGANVLTF
TGTGCCAGCAGTTTAAACGGAGTGGGTGTATCTGGGGCCAACGTCCTGACTTTC
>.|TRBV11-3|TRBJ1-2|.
CASSLGQVGYTF
TGTGCCAGCAGCTTAGGCCAGGTTGGCTACACCTTC
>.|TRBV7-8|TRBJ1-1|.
CASSARWGAGTEAFF
TGTGCCAGCAGCGCGAGATGGGGGGCCGGGACTGAAGCTTTCTTT
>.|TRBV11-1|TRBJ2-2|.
CASSLAGVTGELFF
TGTGCCAGCAGCTTAGCGGGAGTCACCGGGGAGCTGTTTTTT
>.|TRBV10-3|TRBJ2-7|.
CAITPGGASYEQYF
TGTGCCATCACCCCCGGGGGAGCCTCCTACGAGCAGTACTTC
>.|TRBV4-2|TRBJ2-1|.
CASSQDVGEQFF
TGTGCCAGCAGCCAAGATGTTGGTGAGCAGTTCTTC
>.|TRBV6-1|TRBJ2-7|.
CASSDLQGIYEQYF
TGTGCCAGCAGTGACCTGCAGGGGATCTACGAGCAGTACTTC